The TCR beta chain described here comes from a study of T cell repertoires in cytomegalovirus infection. Looking at the study overall: Public signatures in TCR beta pointed to CMV infection and matching HLA type.

TCRdb reanalysed the reads using MiXCR and keeps one entry per CDR3 protein. The repertoire holds 150,000 to 190,000 distinct CDR3 sequences, with 20% to 25% as singletons. A remark on this clonotype: Its antigen is still unknown.

Trimming pared 4 bases from V and 5 bases from J, leaving 17 bases between. This CDR3 is built from 15 residues. The germline gives CDR1 SNHLY, CDR2 FYNNEI. Overall study findings and caveats: Cumulative frequency (of public TCR beta family members) identified carriers of CMV plus the relevant HLA.

V gene TRBV2 combines with J gene TRBJ1-2; D ambiguous. This sequence originates from a human donor in good health (CMV status not recorded). Some clones in this sample may be carry-over from other donors' samples. The sample comprised PBMCs. CDR3 sequence: CASSGTGRPSYGYTF. The CDR3 DNA reads TGTGCCAGCAGTGGTACGGGCAGGCCGTCTTATGGCTACACCTTC. The full variable domain, rest sourced from reference TRBV2 and TRBJ1-2, is EPEVTQTPSHQVTQMGQEVILRCVPISNHLYFYWYRQILGQKVEFLVSFYNNEISEKSEIFDDQFSVERPDGSNFTLKIRSTKLEDSAMYFCASSGTGRPSYGYTFGSGTRLTVV.